A selection of T cell receptor beta chains follows, all from one sample in a study of cytomegalovirus exposure and HLA in healthy donors. Sequenced by immunoSEQ multiplex PCR; TCRdb stores in-frame clones only, minus some. The table has under 95,000 clones, around 75% seen once. Input material: PBMCs. These receptors were taken from a woman aged 40 to 55 in good health and CMV-seropositive. CDR3s include the opening cysteine and the closing phenylalanine or tryptophan. Fields, in order: CDR3 protein, CDR3 DNA, D gene, clone size, J gene, V gene. D genes are given only for firm matches. The size of a clone is reported for some rows only, either as once, few or many, or as a class for expanded clones.

CDR3 protein: CASSEAAGTDLRDTQYF; CDR3 DNA: TGTGCCAGCAGTGAAGCCGCCGGGACAGACCTCAGGGATACGCAGTATTTT; D gene: TRBD1; clone size: NA; J gene: TRBJ2-3; V gene: TRBV2
CDR3 protein: CASSPGRGRAADTQYF; CDR3 DNA: TGTGCCAGCAGCCCTGGTCGGGGGAGGGCCGCAGATACGCAGTATTTT; D gene: TRBD2; clone size: NA; J gene: TRBJ2-3; V gene: TRBV27
CDR3 protein: CASSLTAGDTQYF; CDR3 DNA: TGTGCCAGCAGCTTAACAGCGGGAGATACGCAGTATTTT; D gene: NA; clone size: NA; J gene: TRBJ2-3; V gene: TRBV7-2
CDR3 protein: CASSLAGVFTDTQYF; CDR3 DNA: TGTGCCAGCAGCCTAGCGGGGGTTTTCACAGATACGCAGTATTTT; D gene: TRBD2; clone size: NA; J gene: TRBJ2-3; V gene: TRBV2
CDR3 protein: CASSPRMKYNEQFF; CDR3 DNA: TGTGCCAGCTCACCGAGAATGAAGTACAATGAGCAGTTCTTC; D gene: NA; clone size: once; J gene: TRBJ2-1; V gene: TRBV18
CDR3 protein: CASSLDRSYEQYF; CDR3 DNA: TGTGCCAGCAGCTTAGACAGGTCCTACGAGCAGTACTTC; D gene: NA; clone size: NA; J gene: TRBJ2-7; V gene: TRBV7-8
CDR3 protein: CAWSNGWRGYGYTF; CDR3 DNA: TGTGCCTGGAGTAATGGGTGGCGGGGCTATGGCTACACCTTC; D gene: NA; clone size: NA; J gene: TRBJ1-2; V gene: TRBV30
CDR3 protein: CASSYSYPDRASAFF; CDR3 DNA: TGTGCCAGCAGTTACTCCTACCCCGACAGAGCTTCAGCTTTCTTT; D gene: NA; clone size: NA; J gene: TRBJ1-1; V gene: TRBV6-5
CDR3 protein: CASSSNRASYGYTF; CDR3 DNA: TGTGCCAGCAGTTCCAACAGGGCCTCCTATGGCTACACCTTC; D gene: NA; clone size: NA; J gene: TRBJ1-2; V gene: TRBV6-6
CDR3 protein: CASGGQGISTDTQYF; CDR3 DNA: TGTGCCAGCGGCGGACAGGGGATCTCCACAGATACGCAGTATTTT; D gene: TRBD1; clone size: NA; J gene: TRBJ2-3; V gene: TRBV2
CDR3 protein: CASSLAGAPGYTF; CDR3 DNA: TGTGCCAGCAGCTTAGCGGGGGCGCCTGGCTACACCTTC; D gene: NA; clone size: once; J gene: TRBJ1-2; V gene: TRBV11-1
CDR3 protein: CASSEQDRATEAFF; CDR3 DNA: TGTGCCAGCAGTGAACAGGACAGGGCCACTGAAGCTTTCTTT; D gene: TRBD1; clone size: NA; J gene: TRBJ1-1; V gene: TRBV25-1
CDR3 protein: CASRVGGGNQPQHF; CDR3 DNA: TGTGCCAGTAGGGTGGGGGGGGGCAATCAGCCCCAGCATTTT; D gene: NA; clone size: NA; J gene: TRBJ1-5; V gene: TRBV19
CDR3 protein: CASRDSSPSIGELFF; CDR3 DNA: TGTGCCAGCAGGGACTCCTCCCCCTCTATAGGGGAGCTGTTTTTT; D gene: NA; clone size: NA; J gene: TRBJ2-2; V gene: TRBV6-1
CDR3 protein: CANTKLPGQSYEQYF; CDR3 DNA: TGCGCCAACACAAAACTACCGGGACAGAGTTACGAGCAGTACTTC; D gene: TRBD1; clone size: few; J gene: TRBJ2-7; V gene: TRBV5-1
CDR3 protein: CASGSTGRGNTIYF; CDR3 DNA: TGTGCTAGTGGGTCGACAGGGCGGGGCAACACCATATATTTT; D gene: TRBD1; clone size: NA; J gene: TRBJ1-3; V gene: TRBV12-5
CDR3 protein: CASSLIPTSNNSPLHF; CDR3 DNA: TGTGCCAGCAGCTTAATACCGACATCTAATAATTCACCCCTCCACTTT; D gene: NA; clone size: once; J gene: TRBJ1-6; V gene: TRBV7-9
CDR3 protein: CASSPPTEPDEYGYTF; CDR3 DNA: TGTGCCAGCAGCCCTCCGACAGAACCGGATGAGTATGGCTACACCTTC; D gene: NA; clone size: NA; J gene: TRBJ1-2; V gene: TRBV5-6
CDR3 protein: CASSERRANTEAFF; CDR3 DNA: TGTGCCAGCAGTGAGCGGAGGGCGAACACTGAAGCTTTCTTT; D gene: NA; clone size: NA; J gene: TRBJ1-1; V gene: TRBV6-1
CDR3 protein: CASIPSSGSQGEQFF; CDR3 DNA: TGTGCCAGCATCCCTTCGAGCGGGAGTCAGGGTGAGCAGTTCTTC; D gene: TRBD2; clone size: NA; J gene: TRBJ2-1; V gene: TRBV6-1
CDR3 protein: CASSRDYEQYF; CDR3 DNA: TGTGCCAGCAGTCGGGACTACGAGCAGTACTTC; D gene: NA; clone size: NA; J gene: TRBJ2-7; V gene: TRBV6-5
CDR3 protein: CASRGGVAYEQYF; CDR3 DNA: TGTGCCAGCAGGGGGGGGGTTGCCTACGAGCAGTACTTC; D gene: TRBD2; clone size: NA; J gene: TRBJ2-7; V gene: TRBV6-1
CDR3 protein: CASSWTSGASSYEQYF; CDR3 DNA: TGTGCCAGCAGTTGGACTAGCGGGGCCAGCTCCTACGAGCAGTACTTC; D gene: TRBD2; clone size: NA; J gene: TRBJ2-7; V gene: TRBV28